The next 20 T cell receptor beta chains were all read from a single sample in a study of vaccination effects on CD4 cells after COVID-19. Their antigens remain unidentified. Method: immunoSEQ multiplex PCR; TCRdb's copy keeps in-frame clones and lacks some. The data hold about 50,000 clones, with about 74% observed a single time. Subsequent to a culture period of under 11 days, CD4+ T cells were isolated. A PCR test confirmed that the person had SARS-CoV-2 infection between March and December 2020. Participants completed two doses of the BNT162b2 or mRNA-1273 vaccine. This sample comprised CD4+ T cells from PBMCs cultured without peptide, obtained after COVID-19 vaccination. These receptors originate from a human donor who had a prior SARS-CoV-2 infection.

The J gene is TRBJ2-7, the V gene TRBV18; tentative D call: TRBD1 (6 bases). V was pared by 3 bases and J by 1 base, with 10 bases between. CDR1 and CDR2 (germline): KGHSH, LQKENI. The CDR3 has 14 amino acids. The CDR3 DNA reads TGTGCCAGCTCACCCCGGGACACTTCCTACGAGCAGTACTTC. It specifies CASSPRDTSYEQYF.

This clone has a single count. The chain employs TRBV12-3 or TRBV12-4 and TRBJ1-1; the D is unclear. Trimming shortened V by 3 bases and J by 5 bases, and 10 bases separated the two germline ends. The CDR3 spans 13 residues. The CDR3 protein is CASSLFSETEAFF. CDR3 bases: TGTGCCAGCAGTTTGTTTTCCGAAACTGAAGCTTTCTTT.

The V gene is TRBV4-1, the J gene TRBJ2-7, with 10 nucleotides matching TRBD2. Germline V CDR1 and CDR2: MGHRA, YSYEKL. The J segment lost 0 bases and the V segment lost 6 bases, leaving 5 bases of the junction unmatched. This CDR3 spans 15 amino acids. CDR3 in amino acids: CASSYTSGTSYEQYF. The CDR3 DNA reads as TGCGCCAGCAGTTACACTAGCGGGACCTCCTACGAGCAGTACTTC.

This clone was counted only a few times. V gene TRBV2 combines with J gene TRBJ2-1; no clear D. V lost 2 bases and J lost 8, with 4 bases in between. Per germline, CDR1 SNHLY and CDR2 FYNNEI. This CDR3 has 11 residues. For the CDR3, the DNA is TGTGCCAGCAGTGAATGGGATGAGCAGTTCTTC. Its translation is CASSEWDEQFF. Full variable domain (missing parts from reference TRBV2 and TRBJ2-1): EPEVTQTPSHQVTQMGQEVILRCVPISNHLYFYWYRQILGQKVEFLVSFYNNEISEKSEIFDDQFSVERPDGSNFTLKIRSTKLEDSAMYFCASSEWDEQFFGPGTRLTVL.

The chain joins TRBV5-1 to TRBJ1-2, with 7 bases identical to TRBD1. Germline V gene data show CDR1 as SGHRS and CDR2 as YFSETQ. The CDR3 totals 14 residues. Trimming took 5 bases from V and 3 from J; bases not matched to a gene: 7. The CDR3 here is CASREPGQYYGYTF. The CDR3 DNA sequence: TGCGCCAGCAGAGAACCGGGACAGTACTATGGCTACACCTTC.

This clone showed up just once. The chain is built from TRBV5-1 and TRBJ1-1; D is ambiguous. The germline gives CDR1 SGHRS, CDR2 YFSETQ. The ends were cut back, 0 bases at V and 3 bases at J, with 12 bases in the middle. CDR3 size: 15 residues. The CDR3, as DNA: TGCGCCAGCAGCTTGGTGTGGGGTTCGTACACTGAAGCTTTCTTT. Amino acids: CASSLVWGSYTEAFF. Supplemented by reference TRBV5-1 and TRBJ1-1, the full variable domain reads KAGVTQTPRYLIKTRGQQVTLSCSPISGHRSVSWYQQTPGQGLQFLFEYFSETQRNKGNFPGRFSGRQFSNSRSEMNVSTLELGDSALYLCASSLVWGSYTEAFFGQGTRLTVV.

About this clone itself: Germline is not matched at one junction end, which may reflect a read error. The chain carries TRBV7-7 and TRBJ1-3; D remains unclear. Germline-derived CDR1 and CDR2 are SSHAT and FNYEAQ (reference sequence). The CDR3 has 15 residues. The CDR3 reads CASSYAGGPGNTIYF. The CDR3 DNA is TGTGCTAGCAGCTACGCCGGAGGGCCCGGAAACACCATATATTTT.

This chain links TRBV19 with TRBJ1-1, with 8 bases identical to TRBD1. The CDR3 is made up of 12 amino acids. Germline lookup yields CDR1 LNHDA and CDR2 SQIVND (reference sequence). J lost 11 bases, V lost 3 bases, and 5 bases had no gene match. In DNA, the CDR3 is TGTGCCAGTAGTATCCCAGGGGGCTGGGCTTTCTTT. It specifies CASSIPGGWAFF.

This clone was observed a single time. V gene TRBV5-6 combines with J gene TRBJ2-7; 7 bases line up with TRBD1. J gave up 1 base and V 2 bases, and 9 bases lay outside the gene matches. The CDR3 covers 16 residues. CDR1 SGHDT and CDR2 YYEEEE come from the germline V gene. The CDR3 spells CASSFFFRQGSYEQYF. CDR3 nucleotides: TGTGCCAGCAGCTTTTTTTTTCGACAGGGTTCCTACGAGCAGTACTTC.

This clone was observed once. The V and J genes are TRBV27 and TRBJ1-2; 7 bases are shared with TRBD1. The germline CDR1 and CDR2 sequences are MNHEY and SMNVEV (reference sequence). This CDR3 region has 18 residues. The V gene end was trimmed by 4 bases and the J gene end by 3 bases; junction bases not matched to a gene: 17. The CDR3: CASSYQRPTGDGYYGYTF. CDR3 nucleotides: TGTGCCAGCAGTTACCAAAGACCAACAGGGGACGGCTACTATGGCTACACCTTC.

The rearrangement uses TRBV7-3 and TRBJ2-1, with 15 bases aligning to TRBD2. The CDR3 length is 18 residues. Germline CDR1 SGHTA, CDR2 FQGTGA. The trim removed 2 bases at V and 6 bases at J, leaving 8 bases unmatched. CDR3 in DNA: TGTGCCAGCAGCTTAGTGGGGACTAGCGGGGGGCCTGCCAATGAGCAGTTCTTC. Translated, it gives CASSLVGTSGGPANEQFF.

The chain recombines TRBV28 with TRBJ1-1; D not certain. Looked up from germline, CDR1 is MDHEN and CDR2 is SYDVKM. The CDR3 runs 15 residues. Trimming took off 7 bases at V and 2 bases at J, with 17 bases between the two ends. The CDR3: CASTQPPGGNTEAFF. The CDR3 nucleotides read TGTGCCAGCACCCAGCCCCCGGGCGGTAACACTGAAGCTTTCTTT.

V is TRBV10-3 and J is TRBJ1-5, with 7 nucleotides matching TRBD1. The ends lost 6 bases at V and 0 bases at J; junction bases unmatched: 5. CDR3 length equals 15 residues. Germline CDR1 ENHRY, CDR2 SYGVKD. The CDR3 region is CAISEQGYSNQPQHF. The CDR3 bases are TGTGCCATCAGCGAACAGGGGTATAGCAATCAGCCCCAGCATTTT.

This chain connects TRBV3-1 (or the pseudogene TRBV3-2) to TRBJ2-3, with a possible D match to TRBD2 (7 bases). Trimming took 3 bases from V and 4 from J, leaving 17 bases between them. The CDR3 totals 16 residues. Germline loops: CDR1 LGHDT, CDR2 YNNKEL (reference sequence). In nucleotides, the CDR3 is TGTGCCAGCAGCCATGGGGGGGGCCGCTTAGCAGATACGCAGTATTTT. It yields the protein CASSHGGGRLADTQYF.

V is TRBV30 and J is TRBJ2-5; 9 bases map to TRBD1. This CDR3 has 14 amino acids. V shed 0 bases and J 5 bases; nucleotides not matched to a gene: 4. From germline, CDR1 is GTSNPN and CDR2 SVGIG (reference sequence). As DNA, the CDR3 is TGTGCCTGGAGTGTTCTGGGACAGGGTGAGACCCAGTACTTC. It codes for CAWSVLGQGETQYF.

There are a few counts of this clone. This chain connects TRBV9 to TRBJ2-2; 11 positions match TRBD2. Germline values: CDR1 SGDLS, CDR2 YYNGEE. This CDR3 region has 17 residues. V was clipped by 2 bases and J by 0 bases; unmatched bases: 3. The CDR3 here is CASSVLAGGTNTGELFF. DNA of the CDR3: TGTGCCAGCAGCGTCCTAGCGGGGGGCACGAACACCGGGGAGCTGTTTTTT.

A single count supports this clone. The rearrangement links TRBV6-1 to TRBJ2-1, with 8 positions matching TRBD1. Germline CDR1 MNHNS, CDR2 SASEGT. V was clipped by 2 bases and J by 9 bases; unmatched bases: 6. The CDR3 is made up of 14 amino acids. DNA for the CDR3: TGTGCCAGCAGTGAACCGAGACAGGGGACTGAGCAGTTCTTC. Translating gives CASSEPRQGTEQFF.

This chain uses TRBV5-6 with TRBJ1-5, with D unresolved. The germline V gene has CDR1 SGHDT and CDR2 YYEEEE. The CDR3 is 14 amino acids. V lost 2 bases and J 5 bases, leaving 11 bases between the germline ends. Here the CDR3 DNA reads TGTGCCAGCAGCTTCCCGGGTTCGGATCAGCCCCAGCATTTT. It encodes CASSFPGSDQPQHF.

The CDR3 DNA sequence: TGTGCCAGCAGCCCAGGCTGGCCCTTTGAGACCCAGTACTTC. It encodes CASSPGWPFETQYF. V is TRBV7-9 and J is TRBJ2-5; D unclear. Germline CDR1 reads SEHNR; CDR2 reads FQNEAQ (reference sequence). V was cut by 5 bases and J by 5 bases, with 15 bases left in between. The CDR3 is 14 amino acids.

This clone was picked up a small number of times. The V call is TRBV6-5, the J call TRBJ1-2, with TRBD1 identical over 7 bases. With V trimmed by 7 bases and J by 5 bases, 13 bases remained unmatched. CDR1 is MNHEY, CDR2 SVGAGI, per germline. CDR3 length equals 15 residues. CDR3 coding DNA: TGTGCCAGCACTATAAGGGGGCAGGCCCCTTATGGCTACACCTTC. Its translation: CASTIRGQAPYGYTF.